This record covers a single TCR beta chain. Its antigen is not identified. The protocol was immunoSEQ multiplex PCR, while the TCRdb copy is restricted to in-frame clones and leaves out a portion. The sample holds under 350,000 clones, approximately 83% seen once. The germline V and J ends were trimmed by 5 bases and 7 bases, with 8 bases remaining between them. Germline CDR1 SGHTA, CDR2 FQGTGA. CDR3 length equals 12 residues. This record comes from a study of cytomegalovirus exposure and HLA in healthy donors. General observations from the study: Among TCR beta chains, those listed as cytomegalovirus-associated numbered about 160. Later, an analysis found that TCR clusters from the first cohort tended to co-occur in the 90 to 150 validation repertoires.

The sample was PBMCs. The sequence was obtained from a woman aged 18-29 years in good health and CMV-seronegative. This chain joins TRBV7-3 and TRBJ2-2; tentative D call: TRBD1 (5 bases). CDR3 amino acids: CASSGQIGELFF. As DNA, the CDR3 is TGTGCCAGCAGCGGACAAATCGGGGAGCTGTTTTTT.